The TCR beta chain described here comes from a study of graft-versus-host responses after intestinal transplantation. Background on the study: Recipients obtained multivisceral, liver-intestinal, or isolated intestinal transplants. Recipients uniformly received anti-thymocyte globulin induction, followed by tacrolimus and steroids for two to four years. Study-wide findings and caveats: Recipient marrow contained GvH clones, some of which appeared first in ileum or blood. Clonal ratios of graft-versus-host to host-versus-graft in allografts were high for patients exhibiting graft-donor T cell macrochimerism.

Method: immunoSEQ multiplex PCR; TCRdb's copy keeps in-frame clones and lacks some. The sample holds about 25,000 clones; 70% to 90% are singletons and the top ten take around 0.97%. This clone has a single count. Its antigen is unknown. The CDR3 has 11 amino acids. The germline V and J ends were trimmed by 5 bases and 7 bases, with 9 bases remaining between them. CDR1 is PRHDT, CDR2 FYEKMQ, per germline (reference sequence). The sequence came from a human patient who received an intestinal transplant, so some T cells may come from the graft donor. The chain couples TRBV13 to TRBJ2-7, with D maybe TRBD2 (6 bases). Sequencing was performed on PBMCs, taken around 14 months after intestinal transplant. The CDR3: CASSVSGEQYF. The CDR3 DNA sequence: TGTGCCAGCAGCGTCAGCGGGGAGCAGTACTTC.